This TCR beta chain emerged from a study of chemoradiotherapy in HPV16-positive cancers. Study-level findings and limits: HPV-responsive T-cell expansion during chemoradiotherapy was linked to improved recurrence-free survival in HPV16-positive patients. The functional HPV-specific definition rests on just two HPV16-positive patients. Candidate HPV-specific clones and E7-related TCR motifs grew in tumor during treatment.

Details on this clone: Its antigen is undetermined.

Germline V gene sequence: CDR1 MNHGY, CDR2 SVAAGI. The CDR3 totals 8 residues. V was cut by 11 bases and J by 11 bases, with 9 bases left in between. Measured with immunoSEQ multiplex PCR; TCRdb has only the in-frame clones, and not every one. Of approximately 8,100 clones in the sample, approximately 90% were seen once. The sequenced sample was blood, obtained from a patient who underwent chemoradiotherapy. V and J are TRBV6-9 and TRBJ2-5; no reliable D call. The receptor's source is a human donor with HPV-associated anogenital cancer. CDR3 coding DNA: TGTGCCCCCCCTGAGCAGTACTTC. Translated, it gives CAPPEQYF.